Here is one T cell receptor beta chain with its context. Relative to the germline gene, one junction end is altered; a read error may explain this. CDR1 is SGHTA, CDR2 FQGNSA, per germline. The CDR3 runs 14 residues. The record originates from a study of prognosis after radiotherapy for stage I lung cancer. Two-round multiplex PCR, the amplification method, yielded TCR beta CDR3 from genomic DNA. The first PCR round targeted every TRBV and TRBJ gene with specific primers. Each CDR3 protein gets one entry after TCRdb re-called the multiplex PCR reads with MiXCR. Here the sample spans fewer than 40,000 distinct CDR3 sequences, about 34% being singletons.

Sequences were derived from PBMCs, sampled before or after stereotactic body radiation therapy (not recorded which). The chain couples TRBV7-2 to TRBJ2-5; D possibly corresponds to TRBD2 (6 bases). The clonotype was recovered from a donor over 45 with non-small cell lung cancer. CDR3 DNA: TGTGCCAGCAGCTTACTTGGCCCCCGGGAGACCCAGTGCTTC. It translates to CASSLLGPRETQCF. Full variable domain (rest looked up from reference TRBV7-2 and TRBJ2-5): GAGVSQSPSNKVTEKGKDVELRCDPISGHTALYWYRQSLGQGLEFLIYFQGNSAPDKSGLPSDRFSAERTGGSVSTLTIQRTQQEDSAVYLCASSLLGPRETQCFGPGTRLLVL.